This T cell receptor beta chain was documented in a study of shared clonotypes between healthy human individuals. As for the study in general: Each donor contributed plates that comprised three CD4 naive, three CD4 memory, two CD8 naive and one CD8 memory.

In this sample, this clone turned up once. Its specificity is unknown. Within the sample, other DNA sequences also encode this same CDR3. The assay was carried out at the deep level. Produced via immunoSEQ multiplex PCR; TCRdb's table is partial and in-frame only. The table has millions of clones, approximately 95% seen once; the top ten hold 0.39%. The ends lost 4 bases at V and 3 bases at J; junction bases unmatched: 3. CDR1 is SGHRS and CDR2 is YFSETQ in the germline V gene. The CDR3 runs 14 residues. Study conclusions and caveats: Few donors restricted represented genetic and exposure-history diversity.

Both subsets, CD45RA+ naive and CD45RA-negative memory, were split from the CD4+ cells. This chain connects TRBV5-1 to TRBJ2-7, with TRBD1 identical over 11 bases. The source of this sequence is a man in his late teens or twenties in good health. Some clones in this sample may be carry-over from other donors' samples. Source material: naive CD4+ T cells from PBMCs. The subset denotes: CD45RA+ positively selected. CDR3 sequence: CASSPGQGVYEQYF. The CDR3, as DNA: TGCGCCAGCAGCCCGGGACAGGGGGTCTACGAGCAGTACTTC.